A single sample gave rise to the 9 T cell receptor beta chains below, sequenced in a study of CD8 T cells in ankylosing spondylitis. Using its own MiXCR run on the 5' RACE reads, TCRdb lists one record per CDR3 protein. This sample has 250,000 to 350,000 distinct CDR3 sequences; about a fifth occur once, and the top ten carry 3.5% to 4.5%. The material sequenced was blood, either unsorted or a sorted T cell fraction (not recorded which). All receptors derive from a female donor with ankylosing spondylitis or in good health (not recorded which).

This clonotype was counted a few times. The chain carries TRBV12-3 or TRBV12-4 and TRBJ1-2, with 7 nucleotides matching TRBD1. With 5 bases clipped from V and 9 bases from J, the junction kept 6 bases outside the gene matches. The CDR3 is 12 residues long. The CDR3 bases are TGTGCCAGCAGTCGGACAGGATCGAGCTACACCTTC. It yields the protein CASSRTGSSYTF.

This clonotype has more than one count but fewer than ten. The CDR3 protein is CASSFSELHTQYF. The CDR3 region has the DNA TGTGCCAGCAGTTTTTCGGAACTCCATACGCAGTATTTT. V is TRBV12-3 or TRBV12-4 and J is TRBJ2-3; D ambiguous. The germline V and J ends were trimmed by 3 bases and 7 bases, with 11 bases remaining between them. The CDR3 is made up of 13 amino acids.

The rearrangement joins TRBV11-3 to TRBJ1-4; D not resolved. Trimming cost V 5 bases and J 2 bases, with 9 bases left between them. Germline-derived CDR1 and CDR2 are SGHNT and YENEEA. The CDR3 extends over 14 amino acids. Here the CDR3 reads CASSPPRTNEKLFF. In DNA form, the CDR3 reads TGTGCCAGCAGCCCCCCAAGGACTAATGAAAAACTGTTTTTT.

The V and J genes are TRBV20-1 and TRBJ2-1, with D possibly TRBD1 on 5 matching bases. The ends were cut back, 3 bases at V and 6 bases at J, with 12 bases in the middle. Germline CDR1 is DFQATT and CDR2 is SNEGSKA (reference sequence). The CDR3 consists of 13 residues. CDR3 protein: CSARAGPPNEQFF. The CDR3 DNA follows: TGCAGTGCTAGGGCAGGGCCCCCCAATGAGCAGTTCTTC.

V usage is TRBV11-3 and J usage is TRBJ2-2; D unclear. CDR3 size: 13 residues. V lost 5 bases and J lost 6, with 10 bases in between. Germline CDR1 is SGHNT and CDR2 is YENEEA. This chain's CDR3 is CASSDARAGELFF. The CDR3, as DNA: TGTGCCAGCAGCGACGCCCGAGCCGGGGAGCTGTTTTTT.

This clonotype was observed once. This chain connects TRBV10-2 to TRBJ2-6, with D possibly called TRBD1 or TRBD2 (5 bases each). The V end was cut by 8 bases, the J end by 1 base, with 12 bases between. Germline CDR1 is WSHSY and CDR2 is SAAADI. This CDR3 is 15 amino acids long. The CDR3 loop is CASEGWGSGANVLTF. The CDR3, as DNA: TGCGCCAGCGAGGGTTGGGGGTCTGGGGCCAACGTCCTGACTTTC.

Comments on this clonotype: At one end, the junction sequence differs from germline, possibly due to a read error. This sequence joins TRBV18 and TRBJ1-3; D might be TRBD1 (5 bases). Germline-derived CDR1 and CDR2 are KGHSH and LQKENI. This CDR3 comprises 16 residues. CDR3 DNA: TGTGCCAGCTCCCCACAATCCGGGACGCAGGGAAACACCATATATTTT. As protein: CASSPQSGTQGNTIYF.

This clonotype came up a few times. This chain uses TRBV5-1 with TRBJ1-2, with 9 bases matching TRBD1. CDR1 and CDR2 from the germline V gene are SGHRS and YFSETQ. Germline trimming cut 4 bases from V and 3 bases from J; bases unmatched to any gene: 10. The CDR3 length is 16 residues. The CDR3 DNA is TGCGCCAGCAGCGGCCCCCGGGACAGGGCTGACTATGGCTACACCTTC. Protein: CASSGPRDRADYGYTF.

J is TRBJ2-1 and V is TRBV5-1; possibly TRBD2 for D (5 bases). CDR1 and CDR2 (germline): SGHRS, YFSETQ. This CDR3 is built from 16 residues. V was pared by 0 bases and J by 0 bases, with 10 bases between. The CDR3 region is CASSLEPGNSYNEQFF. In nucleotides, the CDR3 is TGCGCCAGCAGCTTGGAACCCGGGAACTCCTACAATGAGCAGTTCTTC.